These T cell receptor beta chains were read from a single sample in a study of T cells in localized non-small cell lung cancer. Method: immunoSEQ multiplex PCR; TCRdb's copy keeps in-frame clones and lacks some. The sample gives 30,000 to 45,000 clones, just over 90% of which show up once; approximately 6.9% is in the top ten. Source: peripheral blood, taken before any cancer treatment. The receptors come from a female donor over 55 with stage I lung adenocarcinoma. CDR3s include the opening cysteine and the closing phenylalanine or tryptophan. The D gene is left open where the match is weak. Size tells how often a clone was seen (once, few, many) or the class of an expanded clone, and some rows leave it out.

CDR3 DNA,CDR3 protein,clone size,V gene,D gene,J gene
TGTGCCAGCAGCGGTTCTGTGGGCGGGGGGGGCACAGATACGCAGTATTTT,CASSGSVGGGGTDTQYF,.,TRBV7-3,TRBD2,TRBJ2-3
TGTGCCAGCAGTGTAGCACCTCCCGGGGCCGAGCAGTACTTC,CASSVAPPGAEQYF,few,TRBV27,.,TRBJ2-7
TGCAGCGTTGAAGGACAGGGTAGGGAGACCCAGTACTTC,CSVEGQGRETQYF,once,TRBV29-1,TRBD1,TRBJ2-5
TGTGCCAGCTCCCGCGACAGGGGGATGTTGAGCTCTGGGGCCAACGTCCTGACTTTC,CASSRDRGMLSSGANVLTF,.,TRBV18,TRBD1,TRBJ2-6
TGTGCCAGCAGCCAAGACGGGGCCGGGGAGCTGTTTTTT,CASSQDGAGELFF,.,TRBV4-2,.,TRBJ2-2
TGTGCCAGCAGCTTATGGGGCGCGGGGATCGGAGAGACCCAGTACTTC,CASSLWGAGIGETQYF,.,TRBV11-2,.,TRBJ2-5
TGTGCCAGCAGCCGTAGCCAGGGCCGTGGCTACACCTTC,CASSRSQGRGYTF,.,TRBV14,.,TRBJ1-2
TGTGCCAGCTCACCAGGGGGCGGTAGCAATCAGCCCCAGCATTTT,CASSPGGGSNQPQHF,.,TRBV18,.,TRBJ1-5
TGTGCCAGTAGTATAGAGGGGACAGGGGTTCAGCCCCAGCATTTT,CASSIEGTGVQPQHF,.,TRBV19,TRBD1,TRBJ1-5
TGTGCCAGCAGTGGGGACAGGGGTGGAGATGGCTACACCTTC,CASSGDRGGDGYTF,.,TRBV6-1,TRBD1,TRBJ1-2
TGTGCCAGCTCACGATCACAGGAAAGCAATCAGCCCCAGCATTTT,CASSRSQESNQPQHF,.,TRBV18,.,TRBJ1-5
TGCAGCGCGACGGACAGGGAATATGGCTACACCTTC,CSATDREYGYTF,.,TRBV29-1,TRBD1,TRBJ1-2
TGTGCCAGCAGTTTAAACTCCGGGACCCGAAGAGAGTCACCCCTCCACTTT,CASSLNSGTRRESPLHF,.,TRBV27,.,TRBJ1-6
TGTGCCAGCAGTGACTTTACTGGGGCCAACGTCCTGACTTTC,CASSDFTGANVLTF,.,TRBV6-4,.,TRBJ2-6
TGTGCCAGCAGTGCTAGCCGACAGGTGAACACTGAAGCTTTCTTT,CASSASRQVNTEAFF,.,TRBV6-1,.,TRBJ1-1
TGTGCCAGCAGCTTAGCGTTTTCTCTAAGGCGGGGGGAAGAAAACACCGGGGAGCTGTTTTTT,CASSLAFSLRRGEENTGELFF,.,TRBV7-2,TRBD2,TRBJ2-2
TGTGCCAGCACTCGAGGCTTTAATTCACCCCTCCACTTT,CASTRGFNSPLHF,.,TRBV6-5,.,TRBJ1-6
TGTGCCAGCAGCTTGGGGACAGGGGTTCGGGAGCTGTTTTTT,CASSLGTGVRELFF,.,TRBV7-9,TRBD1,TRBJ2-2
TGTGCCGAAACGACTAGCGTCCATGAGCAGTTCTTC,CAETTSVHEQFF,.,TRBV7-6,TRBD2,TRBJ2-1
TGCGCCAGCAGCTTGGGCAGGCCGCAGGACAGCTACGAGCAGTACTTC,CASSLGRPQDSYEQYF,.,TRBV5-1,.,TRBJ2-7
TGTGCCACCCGGAGGGGCTCCGCCAACTATGGCTACACCTTC,CATRRGSANYGYTF,.,TRBV28,.,TRBJ1-2
TGTGCCAGCAGCCCCTGGGCAGGGGACTCGTACGAGCAGTACTTC,CASSPWAGDSYEQYF,.,TRBV7-2,.,TRBJ2-7
TGCGCCAGCAGCGATGGGAGGGGTTTCGGCACAGATACGCAGTATTTT,CASSDGRGFGTDTQYF,.,TRBV5-1,TRBD2,TRBJ2-3
TGTGCCAGCAGCCCGGGGCTAAACAGGGCCTTGAACTATGGCTACACCTTC,CASSPGLNRALNYGYTF,.,TRBV5-6,.,TRBJ1-2
TGTGCCAGTAGTATAGCCGGGGGCGGGAACACCGGGGAGCTGTTTTTT,CASSIAGGGNTGELFF,.,TRBV19,.,TRBJ2-2
TGTGCCAGCCTTTCGGGGGGAAACACCATATATTTT,CASLSGGNTIYF,.,TRBV28,.,TRBJ1-3
TGCGCCAGCAGCGGACTAGCGGTCGCCAATGAGCAGTTCTTC,CASSGLAVANEQFF,.,TRBV5-1,TRBD2,TRBJ2-1
TGCGCCAGCAGCCGGCAGGAGCTCAACGAGCAGTACTTC,CASSRQELNEQYF,.,TRBV5-1,.,TRBJ2-7
TGTGCCAGCAGCCAATCAGGATATGGCTACACCTTC,CASSQSGYGYTF,.,TRBV16,.,TRBJ1-2
TGTGCCAGCAGTGGAGAGGGGAATTATGGCTACACCTTC,CASSGEGNYGYTF,.,TRBV2,.,TRBJ1-2
TGTGCCAGCAGCTTGCGCGGGGGGGCCCGGAACATTCAGTACTTC,CASSLRGGARNIQYF,.,TRBV5-4,TRBD2,TRBJ2-4
TGTGCCAGCTCACCCGCCGGGGTGACCTATGGCTACACCTTC,CASSPAGVTYGYTF,once,TRBV18,.,TRBJ1-2
TGTGCCAGCACCCCTACGAGGGGGGGGGTTGGAAACACCATATATTTT,CASTPTRGGVGNTIYF,.,TRBV7-9,.,TRBJ1-3
TGTGCCAGCACTGGTAAGAGCGTCCTGACTTTC,CASTGKSVLTF,.,TRBV28,.,TRBJ2-6
TGTGCCAGTAGTGATTGGGGGCATCAGCCCCAGCATTTT,CASSDWGHQPQHF,.,TRBV19,.,TRBJ1-5
TGTGCCAGCAGCGTAGCCCCGGGACTAGCGTCAGCCAAAAACATTCAGTACTTC,CASSVAPGLASAKNIQYF,.,TRBV9,TRBD2,TRBJ2-4
TGTGCCAGTAGTATCGGGACAGGGGGCAACGAGCAGTACTTC,CASSIGTGGNEQYF,.,TRBV19,TRBD1,TRBJ2-7
TGTGCCAGCAGAAGTACTTACTTCGGACAGGGGGGTTATGGCTACACCTTC,CASRSTYFGQGGYGYTF,.,TRBV2,TRBD1,TRBJ1-2
TGTGCCAGCAGCCCGTCCTTTGGGGCCCCAGAAAAACTGTTTTTT,CASSPSFGAPEKLFF,.,TRBV13,.,TRBJ1-4
TGTGCCAGCTCACCGGGCCAAAGGGACATTCAGTACTTC,CASSPGQRDIQYF,.,TRBV18,.,TRBJ2-4
TGTGCCAGCACCCTAAGGGGTCCCGAGACAGATACGCAGTATTTT,CASTLRGPETDTQYF,.,TRBV13,.,TRBJ2-3
TGTGCCAGCAGCGTAGGGTCCTCGAGAAGCTACAATGAGCAGTTCTTC,CASSVGSSRSYNEQFF,once,TRBV9,.,TRBJ2-1
TGTGCCAGCAGGGAAACGGGCGCGGGCTACACCTTC,CASRETGAGYTF,.,TRBV7-2,.,TRBJ1-2
TGTGCCAGCAGCCGGCTCCTGGAGGACACTGAAGCTTTCTTT,CASSRLLEDTEAFF,.,TRBV14,.,TRBJ1-1
TGCGCCAGCAGCTTCGGGACAGGGACCGACTATGGCTACACCTTC,CASSFGTGTDYGYTF,.,TRBV5-1,TRBD1,TRBJ1-2
TGTGCCAGCAGCTTGGGGACTGTGAACACCGGGGAGCTGTTTTTT,CASSLGTVNTGELFF,.,TRBV5-4,.,TRBJ2-2